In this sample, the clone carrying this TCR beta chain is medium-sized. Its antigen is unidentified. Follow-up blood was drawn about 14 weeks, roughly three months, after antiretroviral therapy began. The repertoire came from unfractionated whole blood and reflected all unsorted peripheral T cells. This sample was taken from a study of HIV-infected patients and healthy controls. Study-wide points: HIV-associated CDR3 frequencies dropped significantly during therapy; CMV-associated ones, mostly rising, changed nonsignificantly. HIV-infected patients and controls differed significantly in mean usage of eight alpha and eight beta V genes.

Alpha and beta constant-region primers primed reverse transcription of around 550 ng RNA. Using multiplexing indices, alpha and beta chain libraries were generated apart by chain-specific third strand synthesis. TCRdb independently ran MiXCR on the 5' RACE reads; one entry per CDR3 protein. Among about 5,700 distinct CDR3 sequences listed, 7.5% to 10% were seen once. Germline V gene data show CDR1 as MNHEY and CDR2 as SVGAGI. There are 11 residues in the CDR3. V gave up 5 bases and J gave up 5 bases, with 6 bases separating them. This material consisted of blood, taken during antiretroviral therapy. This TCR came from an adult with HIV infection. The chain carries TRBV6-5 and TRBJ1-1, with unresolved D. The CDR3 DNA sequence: TGTGCCAGCAGTCAAAGGACTGAAGCTTTCTTT. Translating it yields CASSQRTEAFF.